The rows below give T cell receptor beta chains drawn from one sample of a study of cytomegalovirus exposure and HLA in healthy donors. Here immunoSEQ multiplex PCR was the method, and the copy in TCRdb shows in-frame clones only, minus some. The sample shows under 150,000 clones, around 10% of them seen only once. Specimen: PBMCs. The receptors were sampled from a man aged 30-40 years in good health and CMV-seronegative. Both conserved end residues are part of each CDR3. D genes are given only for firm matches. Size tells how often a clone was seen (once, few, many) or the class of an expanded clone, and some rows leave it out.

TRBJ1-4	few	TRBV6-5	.	TGTGCCAGCAGTTACATTGGGAGGGAAAAACTGTTTTTT	CASSYIGREKLFF
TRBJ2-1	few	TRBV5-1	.	TGCGCCAGCAGCTCGGAACCGAGTGGACACGGCCCCAATGAGCAGTTCTTC	CASSSEPSGHGPNEQFF
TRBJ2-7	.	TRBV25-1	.	TGTGCCAGCAGTGAATATCGGTATTCGGACAGTGCCTTTGACGAGCAGTACTTC	CASSEYRYSDSAFDEQYF
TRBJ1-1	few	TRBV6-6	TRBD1	TGTGCCAGCAGCGGACAGGGAAATTTGAACACTGAAGCTTTCTTT	CASSGQGNLNTEAFF
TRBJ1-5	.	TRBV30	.	TGTGCCTGGAGTGGGCAGAATAGCAATCAGCCCCAGCATTTT	CAWSGQNSNQPQHF
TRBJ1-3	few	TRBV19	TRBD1	TGTGCCAGTAGTAACTCGCTCCCCACAGGGGGCCCTGGAAACACCATATATTTT	CASSNSLPTGGPGNTIYF
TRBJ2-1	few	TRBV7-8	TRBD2	TGTGCCAGCAGCTCGGGACTAGCGGGAGGCTCCTACAATGAGCAGTTCTTC	CASSSGLAGGSYNEQFF
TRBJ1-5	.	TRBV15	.	TGTGCCACCAGCAGAGATTTAGGGGAATTCAATCAGCCCCAGCATTTT	CATSRDLGEFNQPQHF
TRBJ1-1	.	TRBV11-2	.	TGTGCCAGCAGCTTGAAGGGGCTAATGAACACTGAAGCTTTCTTT	CASSLKGLMNTEAFF
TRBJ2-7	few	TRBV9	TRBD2	TGTGCCAGCAGCGTAGCGGGAGGGCCGTCCTACGAGCAGTACTTC	CASSVAGGPSYEQYF
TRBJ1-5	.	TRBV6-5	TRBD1	TGTGCCAGCCGACAGGGCTTCAATCAGCCCCAGCATTTT	CASRQGFNQPQHF
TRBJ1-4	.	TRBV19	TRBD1	TGTGCCAGTCTGGGACAGAATGAAAAACTGTTTTTT	CASLGQNEKLFF
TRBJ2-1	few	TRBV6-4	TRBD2	TGTGCCAGCAGTGACTCAGGGGAGGGCTACAATGAGCAGTTCTTC	CASSDSGEGYNEQFF
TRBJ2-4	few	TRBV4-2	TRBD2	TGTGCCAGCAGCCAAGTTAACGCGGGAGGCTCAATATCCTATGCCAAAAACATTCAGTACTTC	CASSQVNAGGSISYAKNIQYF
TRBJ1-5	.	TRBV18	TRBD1	TGTGCCAGCTCACTTCAGGGGGCCAGCAATCAGCCCCAGCATTTT	CASSLQGASNQPQHF
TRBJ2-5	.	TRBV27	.	TGTGCCAGCAGTCTCAGGGGCAGACCCCAAGAGACCCAGTACTTC	CASSLRGRPQETQYF
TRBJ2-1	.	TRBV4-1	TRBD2	TGCGCCAGCAGCCAGGGGCGGACTAGCGGCTACAATGAGCAGTTCTTC	CASSQGRTSGYNEQFF
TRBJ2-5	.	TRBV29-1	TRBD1	TGCAGCGCCAGGGGAGACAGGGGGAGAGAGACCCAGTACTTC	CSARGDRGRETQYF
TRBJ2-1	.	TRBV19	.	TGTGCCAGTAGTATCACGATAGCCGCCTACAATGAGCAGTTCTTC	CASSITIAAYNEQFF
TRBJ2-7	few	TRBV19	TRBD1	TGTGCCAGTAGTATAGTCGACAGGGTCCACGAGCAGTACTTC	CASSIVDRVHEQYF
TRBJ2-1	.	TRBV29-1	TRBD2	TGCAGCGTTGTTGGCCCAGCGGGAAGTAACAATGAGCAGTTCTTC	CSVVGPAGSNNEQFF
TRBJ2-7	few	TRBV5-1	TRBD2	TGCGCCAGCAGCCCTTATTTGACTAGCGGGTTCTCCTACGAGCAGTACTTC	CASSPYLTSGFSYEQYF
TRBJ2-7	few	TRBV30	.	TGTGCCTGGAGTGTGAGGGTGAGCAACGAGCAGTACTTC	CAWSVRVSNEQYF
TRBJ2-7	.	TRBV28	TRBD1	TGTGCCAGCAGTTTGAATAACAGGGGCTACGAGCAGTACTTC	CASSLNNRGYEQYF
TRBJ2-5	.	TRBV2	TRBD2	TGTGCCAGCAGTGAAGCAGTAGCGGGAGGCCTTCAAGAGACCCAGTACTTC	CASSEAVAGGLQETQYF
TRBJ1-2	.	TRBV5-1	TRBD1	TGCGCCAGCAGCTTGCGGGGGGGACAGGGGGACTATGGCTACACCTTC	CASSLRGGQGDYGYTF
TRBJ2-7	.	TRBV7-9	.	TGTGCCAGCAGCTTAACCGGGTCCCACGAGCAGTACTTC	CASSLTGSHEQYF
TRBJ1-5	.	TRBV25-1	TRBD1	TGTGCCAGCAGTGACGAGCGACAGGGAAGGGATCAGCCCCAGCATTTT	CASSDERQGRDQPQHF
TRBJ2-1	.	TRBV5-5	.	TGTGCCAGCAGCTTGCGGGGGACTTGGAATGAGCAGTTCTTC	CASSLRGTWNEQFF
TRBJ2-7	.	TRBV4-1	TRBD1	TGCGCCAGCAGCCAAGGGACAGGGGGCGCCGAGCAGTACTTC	CASSQGTGGAEQYF
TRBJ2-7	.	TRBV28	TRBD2	TGTGCCAGCAGCTACGATAGCGGGAGGATCTCCTACGAGCAGTACTTC	CASSYDSGRISYEQYF
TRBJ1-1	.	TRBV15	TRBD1	TGTGCCACCAGCAGAGTCGCGCAGGGGGTTGAAGCTTTCTTT	CATSRVAQGVEAFF
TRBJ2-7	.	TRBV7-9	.	TGTGCCAGCAGCTCAGGAGCGGATAACTCCTACGAGCAGTACTTC	CASSSGADNSYEQYF
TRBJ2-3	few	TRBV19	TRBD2	TGTGCCAGTAGCACAACGGGACTAGCGCTCACAGATACGCAGTATTTT	CASSTTGLALTDTQYF
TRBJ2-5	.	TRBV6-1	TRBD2	TGTGCCAGCAGTTTCCTAGCGGGGGGCGAAGAGACCCAGTACTTC	CASSFLAGGEETQYF
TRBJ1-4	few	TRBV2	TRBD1	TGTGCCAGCAGCGGGACAGGGAATAATGAAAAACTGTTTTTT	CASSGTGNNEKLFF
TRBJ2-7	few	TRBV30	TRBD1	TGTGCCTGGAGTATACGCGCAGGGGGCCCCTACGAGCAGTACTTC	CAWSIRAGGPYEQYF
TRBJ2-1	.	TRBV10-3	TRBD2	TGTGCCGCGACTAGCGGGGTCCTTACCAATGAGCAGTTCTTC	CAATSGVLTNEQFF
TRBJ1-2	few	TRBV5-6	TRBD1	TGTGCCAGCAGCTATGGACAGGGGAGGGTCTATGGCTACACCTTC	CASSYGQGRVYGYTF
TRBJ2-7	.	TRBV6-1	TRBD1	TGTGCCAGCAGCCGACAGGGACCAAACTACGAGCAGTACTTC	CASSRQGPNYEQYF
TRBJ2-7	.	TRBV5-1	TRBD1	TGCGCCAGCAGCTTGGGACAGGGGGATTACGAGCAGTACTTC	CASSLGQGDYEQYF
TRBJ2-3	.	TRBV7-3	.	TGTGCCAGCAGCGCAGGTGGCCCCACAGATACGCAGTATTTT	CASSAGGPTDTQYF